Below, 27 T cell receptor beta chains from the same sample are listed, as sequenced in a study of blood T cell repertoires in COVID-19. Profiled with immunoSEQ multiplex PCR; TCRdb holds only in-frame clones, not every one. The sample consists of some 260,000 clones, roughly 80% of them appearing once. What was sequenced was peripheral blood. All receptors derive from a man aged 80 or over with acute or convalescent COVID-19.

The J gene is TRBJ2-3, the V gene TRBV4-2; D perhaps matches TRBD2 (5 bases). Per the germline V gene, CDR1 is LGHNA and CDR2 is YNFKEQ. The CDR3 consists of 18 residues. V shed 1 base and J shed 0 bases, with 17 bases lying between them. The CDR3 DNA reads TGTGCCAGCAGCCAAGGAATTCGGATAGCGTCTAGCACAGATACGCAGTATTTT. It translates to CASSQGIRIASSTDTQYF.

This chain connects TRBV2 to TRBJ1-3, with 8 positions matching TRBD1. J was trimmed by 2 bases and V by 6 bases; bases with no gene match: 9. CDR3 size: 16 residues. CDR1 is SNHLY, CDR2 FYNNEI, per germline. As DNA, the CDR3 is TGTGCCAGCAGCGCTCTTCAGGACAGGGCTGGAAACACCATATATTTT. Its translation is CASSALQDRAGNTIYF.

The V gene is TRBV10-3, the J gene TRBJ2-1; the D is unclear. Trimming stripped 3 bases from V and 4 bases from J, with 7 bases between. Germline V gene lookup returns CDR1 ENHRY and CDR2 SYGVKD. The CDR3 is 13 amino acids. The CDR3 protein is CAISDEVYNEQFF. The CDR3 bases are TGTGCCATCAGTGATGAGGTATACAATGAGCAGTTCTTC.

CDR3 sequence reads: CASTGQIHSNQPQHF. The CDR3 DNA reads as TGTGCCAGCACGGGACAGATCCATAGCAATCAGCCCCAGCATTTT. This chain connects TRBV5-8 to TRBJ1-5, with 7 bases lining up with TRBD1. This CDR3 has 15 amino acids. Germline trimming cut 6 bases from V and 0 bases from J; bases unmatched to any gene: 6. Per the germline V gene, CDR1 is SGHTS and CDR2 is YDEGEE.

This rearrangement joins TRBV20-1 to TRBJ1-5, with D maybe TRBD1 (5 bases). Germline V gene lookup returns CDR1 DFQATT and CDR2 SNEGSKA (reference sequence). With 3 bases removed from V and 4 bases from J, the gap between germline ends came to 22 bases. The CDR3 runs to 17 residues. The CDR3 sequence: CSASLPSQARGNQPQHF. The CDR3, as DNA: TGCAGTGCTAGTCTTCCTTCACAGGCTAGGGGTAATCAGCCCCAGCATTTT.

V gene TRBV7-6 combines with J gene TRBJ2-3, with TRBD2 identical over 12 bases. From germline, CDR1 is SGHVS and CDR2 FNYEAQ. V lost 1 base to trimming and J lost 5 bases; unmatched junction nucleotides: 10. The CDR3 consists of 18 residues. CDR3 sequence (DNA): TGTGCCAGCAGCTTAGTGGCTAGCGGGAGGGCCAGGGTAGATACGCAGTATTTT. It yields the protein CASSLVASGRARVDTQYF.

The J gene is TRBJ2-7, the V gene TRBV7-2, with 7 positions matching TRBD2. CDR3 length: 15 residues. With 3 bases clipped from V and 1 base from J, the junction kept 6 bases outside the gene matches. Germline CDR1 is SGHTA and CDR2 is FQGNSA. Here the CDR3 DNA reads TGTGCCAGCAGCTTTTCGAGACTAGCTTCCTACGAGCAGTACTTC. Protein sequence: CASSFSRLASYEQYF.

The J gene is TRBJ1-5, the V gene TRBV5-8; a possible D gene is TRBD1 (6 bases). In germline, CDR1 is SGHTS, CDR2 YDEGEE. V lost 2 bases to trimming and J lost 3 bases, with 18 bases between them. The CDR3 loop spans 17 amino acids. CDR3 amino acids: CASSFDLRWDTNQPQHF. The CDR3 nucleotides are TGTGCCAGCAGCTTTGATTTGAGGTGGGACACCAATCAGCCCCAGCATTTT.

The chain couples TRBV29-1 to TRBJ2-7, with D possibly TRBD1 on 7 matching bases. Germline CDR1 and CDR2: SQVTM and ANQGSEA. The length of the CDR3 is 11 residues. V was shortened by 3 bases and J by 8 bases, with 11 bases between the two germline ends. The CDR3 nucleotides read TGCAGCGTTGACAGGGGGGAGAAGCAGTACTTC. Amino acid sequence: CSVDRGEKQYF.

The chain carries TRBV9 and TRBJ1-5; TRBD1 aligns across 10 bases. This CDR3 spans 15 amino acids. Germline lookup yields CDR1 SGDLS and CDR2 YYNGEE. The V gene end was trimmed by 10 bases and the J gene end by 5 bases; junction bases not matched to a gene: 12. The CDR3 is CAGRQGATEDQPQHF. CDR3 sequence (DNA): TGTGCCGGTAGACAGGGGGCAACGGAAGATCAGCCCCAGCATTTT. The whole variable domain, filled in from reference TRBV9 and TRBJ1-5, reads DSGVTQTPKHLITATGQRVTLRCSPRSGDLSVYWYQQSLDQGLQFLIQYYNGEERAKGNILERFSAQQFPDLHSELNLSSLELGDSALYFCAGRQGATEDQPQHFGDGTRLSIL.

CDR3 sequence (DNA): TGTGCCAGCAGCTTGGGGACAGGGGTGGGTTCAGATACGCAGTATTTT. Its protein product is CASSLGTGVGSDTQYF. V gene TRBV5-5 combines with J gene TRBJ2-3, with 9 bases fitting TRBD1. The V segment lost 0 bases and the J segment 4 bases; nucleotides outside the gene matches: 6. This CDR3 has 16 amino acids. The germline V gene encodes CDR1 SGHKS and CDR2 YYEKEE (reference sequence).

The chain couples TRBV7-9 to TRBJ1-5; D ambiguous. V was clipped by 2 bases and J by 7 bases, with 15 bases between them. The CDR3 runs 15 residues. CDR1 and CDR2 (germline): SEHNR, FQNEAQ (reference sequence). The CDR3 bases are TGTGCCAGCAGCTTACATGACGGGGTGGGCCAGCCCCAGCATTTT. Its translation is CASSLHDGVGQPQHF.

CDR3 residues: CASSEGGSGQPQHF. The CDR3 DNA follows: TGTGCCAGCAGTGAGGGGGGATCAGGTCAGCCCCAGCATTTT. This sequence joins TRBV25-1 and TRBJ1-5, with D possibly being TRBD1 (5 bases). Per the germline V gene, CDR1 is MGHDK and CDR2 is SYGVNS. Trimming removed 3 bases from V and 6 bases from J, with 12 bases in between. The CDR3 extends over 14 amino acids.

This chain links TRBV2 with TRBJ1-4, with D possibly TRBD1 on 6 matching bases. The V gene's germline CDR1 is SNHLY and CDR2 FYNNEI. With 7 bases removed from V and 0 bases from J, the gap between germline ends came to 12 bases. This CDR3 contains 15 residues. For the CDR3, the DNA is TGTGCCAGCACTATCCGGACAGCAACTAATGAAAAACTGTTTTTT. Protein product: CASTIRTATNEKLFF. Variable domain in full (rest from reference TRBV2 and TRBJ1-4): EPEVTQTPSHQVTQMGQEVILRCVPISNHLYFYWYRQILGQKVEFLVSFYNNEISEKSEIFDDQFSVERPDGSNFTLKIRSTKLEDSAMYFCASTIRTATNEKLFFGSGTQLSVL.

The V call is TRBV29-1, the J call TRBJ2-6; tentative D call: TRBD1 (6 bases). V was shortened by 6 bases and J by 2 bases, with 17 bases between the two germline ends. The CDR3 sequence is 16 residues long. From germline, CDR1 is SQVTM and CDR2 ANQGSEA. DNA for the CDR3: TGCAGCGTCGCCAGGGGAATGTCAACTGGGGCCAACGTCCTGACTTTC. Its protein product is CSVARGMSTGANVLTF.

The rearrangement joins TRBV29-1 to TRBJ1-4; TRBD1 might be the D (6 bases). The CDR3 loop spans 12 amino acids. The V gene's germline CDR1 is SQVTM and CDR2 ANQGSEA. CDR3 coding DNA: TGCAGTTGCCAGGGGCCTAATGAAAAACTGTTTTTT. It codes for CSCQGPNEKLFF.

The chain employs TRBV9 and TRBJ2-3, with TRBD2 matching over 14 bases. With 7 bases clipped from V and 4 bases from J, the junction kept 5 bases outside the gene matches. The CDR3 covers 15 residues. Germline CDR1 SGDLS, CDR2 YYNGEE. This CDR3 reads CASQGLAGDPDTQYF. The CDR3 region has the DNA TGTGCCAGCCAGGGACTAGCGGGAGACCCAGATACGCAGTATTTT.

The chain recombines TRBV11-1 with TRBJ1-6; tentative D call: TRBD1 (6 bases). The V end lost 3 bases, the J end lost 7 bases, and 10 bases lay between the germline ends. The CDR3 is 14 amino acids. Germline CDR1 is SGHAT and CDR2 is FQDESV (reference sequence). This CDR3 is CASSFTGQNSPLHF. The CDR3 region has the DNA TGTGCCAGCAGCTTCACCGGACAGAATTCACCCCTCCACTTT.

The DNA of the CDR3 is TGCAGTGCCCTAGGTCGTGAAAAACTGTTTTTT. It is translated as CSALGREKLFF. The chain has TRBV20-1 and TRBJ1-4, with D unclear. The CDR3 length is 11 residues. Trimming removed 6 bases from V and 7 bases from J, with 9 bases in between. Germline V gene data show CDR1 as DFQATT and CDR2 as SNEGSKA (reference sequence).

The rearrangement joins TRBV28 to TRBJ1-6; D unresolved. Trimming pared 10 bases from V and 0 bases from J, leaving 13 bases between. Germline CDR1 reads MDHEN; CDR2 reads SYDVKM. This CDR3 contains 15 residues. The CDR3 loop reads CAMQDNLSYNSPLHF. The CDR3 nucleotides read TGTGCCATGCAAGACAACCTCTCCTATAATTCACCCCTCCACTTT. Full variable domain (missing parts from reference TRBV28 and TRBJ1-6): DVKVTQSSRYLVKRTGEKVFLECVQDMDHENMFWYRQDPGLGLRLIYFSYDVKMKEKGDIPEGYSVSREKKERFSLILESASTNQTSMYLCAMQDNLSYNSPLHFGNGTRLTVT.

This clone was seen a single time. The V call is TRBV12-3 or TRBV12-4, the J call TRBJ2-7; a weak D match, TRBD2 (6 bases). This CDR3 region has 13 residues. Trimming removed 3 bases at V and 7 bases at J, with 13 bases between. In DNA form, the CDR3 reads TGTGCCAGCAGTTTGCGGGGCTCGAGGGAGCAGTACTTC. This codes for CASSLRGSREQYF.

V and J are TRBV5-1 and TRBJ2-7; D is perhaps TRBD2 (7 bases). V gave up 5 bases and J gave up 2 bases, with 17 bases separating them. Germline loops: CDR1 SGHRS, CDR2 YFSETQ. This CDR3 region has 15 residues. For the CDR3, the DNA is TGCGCCAGCAGTTCAAAGGCGGGGGCCCCCTACGAGCAGTACTTC. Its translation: CASSSKAGAPYEQYF.

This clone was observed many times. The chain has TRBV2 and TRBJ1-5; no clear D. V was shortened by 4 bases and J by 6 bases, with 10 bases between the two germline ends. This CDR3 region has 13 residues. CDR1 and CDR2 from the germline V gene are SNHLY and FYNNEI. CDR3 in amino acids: CASSVALLQPQHF. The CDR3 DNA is TGTGCCAGCAGTGTGGCATTGCTTCAGCCCCAGCATTTT.

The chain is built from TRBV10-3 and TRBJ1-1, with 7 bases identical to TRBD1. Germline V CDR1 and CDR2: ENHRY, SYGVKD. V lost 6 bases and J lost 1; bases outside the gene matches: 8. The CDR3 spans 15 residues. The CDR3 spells CAISQGGPRNTEAFF. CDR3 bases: TGTGCCATCAGCCAGGGGGGTCCGAGGAACACTGAAGCTTTCTTT.

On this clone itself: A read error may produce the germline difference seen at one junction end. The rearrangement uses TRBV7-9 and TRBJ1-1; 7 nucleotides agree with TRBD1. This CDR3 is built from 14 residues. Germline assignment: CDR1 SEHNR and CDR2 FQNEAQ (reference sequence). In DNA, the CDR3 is TGTGCCAGCAGTTTAGGGTACACAGGGGCTGAAGCTTTCTTT. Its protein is CASSLGYTGAEAFF.

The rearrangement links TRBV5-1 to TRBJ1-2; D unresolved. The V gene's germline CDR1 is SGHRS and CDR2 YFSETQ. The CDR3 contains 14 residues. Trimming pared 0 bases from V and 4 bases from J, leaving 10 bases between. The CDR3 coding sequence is TGCGCCAGCAGCTTGGAGAACAGACCCTATGGCTACACCTTC. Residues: CASSLENRPYGYTF.

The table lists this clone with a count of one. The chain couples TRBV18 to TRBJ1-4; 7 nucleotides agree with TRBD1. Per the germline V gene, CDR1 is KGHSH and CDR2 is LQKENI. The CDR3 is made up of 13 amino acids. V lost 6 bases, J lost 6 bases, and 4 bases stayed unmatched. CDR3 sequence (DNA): TGTGCCAGCTCCCCTGGACAGGATGAAAAACTGTTTTTT. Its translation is CASSPGQDEKLFF.